This TCR beta chain was recovered during a study of blood T cell repertoires in COVID-19. Clones were sequenced by immunoSEQ multiplex PCR, and TCRdb holds only the in-frame ones, with some missing. The data contain 70,000 or so clones, roughly 90% of them singletons. Germline CDR1 LNHDA, CDR2 SQIVND (reference sequence). The CDR3 loop spans 15 amino acids. With V trimmed by 7 bases and J by 4 bases, 8 bases remained unmatched. Source material: peripheral blood. The receptor was derived from a human donor in a cohort sampled during active COVID-19. The chain carries TRBV19 and TRBJ2-3; 10 bases map to TRBD2. As DNA, the CDR3 is TGTGCCAGTAAAGGCTCTAGCGGGAGCGCAGATACGCAGTATTTT. It is translated as CASKGSSGSADTQYF.